These T cell receptor beta chains were read from a single sample in a study of T-cell reconstitution after alpha-beta-depleted transplantation in children. Via MiXCR, TCRdb re-called the PCR reads, giving one row per CDR3 protein. The top ten hold 15% to 20% of the sample, which has 130,000 to 150,000 distinct CDR3 sequences, 8% to 10% seen once. Source: PBMCs, mostly from graft donor cells, taken 180 days after TCRalphabeta/CD19-depleted stem cell transplant. These receptors were collected from a female patient aged 2-15 years who had a stem cell transplant for congenital amegakaryocytic thrombocytopenia, so the T cells may come from the graft donor. The CDR3 runs from the conserved cysteine through the conserved F or W. The order of the fields is J gene, V gene, clone size, D gene, CDR3 DNA, CDR3 protein. D genes are given only for firm matches. The size entry is marked missing in some rows and otherwise reads once, few, many or a size class.

>TRBJ2-3|TRBV28|few|-
TGTGCCAGCAGCCCCTTTTGGCGGACCCTCGAGCCGCATCGGTATTTT
CASSPFWRTLEPHRYF
>TRBJ2-1|TRBV19|many|-
TGTGCCAGTAGTATCGATTCGGCGGACTCCTACAATGAGCAGTTCTTC
CASSIDSADSYNEQFF
>TRBJ2-2|TRBV11-2|many|TRBD1
TGTGCCAGCAGCCGCCGGACAGGGGGCAACACCGGGGAGCTGTTTTTT
CASSRRTGGNTGELFF
>TRBJ2-7|TRBV5-1|many|-
TGCGCCAGCAGGGACACCCCAACCTACGAGCAGTACTTC
CASRDTPTYEQYF
>TRBJ2-2|TRBV5-1|many|-
TGCGCCGGAGAGGCGGGAACCGGGGAGCTGTTTTTT
CAGEAGTGELFF
>TRBJ2-7|TRBV5-6|-|-
TGTGCCAGCAGCTTGTCGTCTACAAACAGGGACCTAAAACCCTACGAGCAGTACTTC
CASSLSSTNRDLKPYEQYF
>TRBJ2-3|TRBV7-9|-|-
TGTGCCAGCAGCACCTGGACGGCAAATACGCAGTATTTT
CASSTWTANTQYF
>TRBJ2-3|TRBV7-2|many|-
TGTGCCAGCAGCTTAGTTTCCGGGAGAGTGATGTATACGCAGTATTTT
CASSLVSGRVMYTQYF
>TRBJ1-6|TRBV20-1|few|TRBD1
TGCAGTGCTCGCGGACAGGGAAATTCACCCCTCCACTTT
CSARGQGNSPLHF
>TRBJ1-4|TRBV4-1|few|-
TGCGCCAGCAGCCAAGATCCCGGCAGACTGTTTTTT
CASSQDPGRLFF
>TRBJ2-3|TRBV20-1|-|-
TGCAGTGCTAGAGCCCGGAGGGTAGCCAACCCAGATACGCAGTATTTT
CSARARRVANPDTQYF
>TRBJ2-3|TRBV3-1|-|TRBD2
TGTGCCAGCAGTCGTTATAGCGGGAGAACAGATACGCAGTATTTT
CASSRYSGRTDTQYF
>TRBJ2-1|TRBV7-9|many|TRBD2
TGTGCCAGCAGCTTTCTAGCGGGAGGGCCCCCGGGTCTCTACAATGAGCAGTTCTTC
CASSFLAGGPPGLYNEQFF
>TRBJ2-7|TRBV20-1|few|-
TGCAGTGCTAGCCCCCACCAAAGGCCCAATTACGAGCAGTACTTC
CSASPHQRPNYEQYF
>TRBJ2-1|TRBV20-1|many|TRBD2
TGCAACTTACTAGCGGGAGAAGGGGCGCAGTTCTTC
CNLLAGEGAQFF
>TRBJ2-2|TRBV5-1|many|TRBD1
TGCGCCAGCGGCAAACAGGGGAACCCGAACACCGGGGAGCTGTTTTTT
CASGKQGNPNTGELFF
>TRBJ2-2|TRBV12-3/TRBV12-4|-|-
TGTGCCAGCAGTTCAATCCCCGGACTGCCCGGGGAGCTGTTTTTT
CASSSIPGLPGELFF
>TRBJ2-3|TRBV27|many|-
TGTGCCAGCAGTTTGTCAATAGCATATACGCAGTATTTT
CASSLSIAYTQYF
>TRBJ2-7|TRBV5-1|few|-
TGCGCCAGCAGCCCAAAAAACTTAAGCGGGACAGTCTACGAGCAGTACTTC
CASSPKNLSGTVYEQYF
>TRBJ2-1|TRBV20-1|many|-
TGCAGTGCTACCCGGGTGACCTACAATGAGCAGTTCTTC
CSATRVTYNEQFF
>TRBJ2-6|TRBV14|few|-
TGTGCCAGCAGCCTCCCCGACGGAAGATCTGGGGCCAACGTCCTGACTTTC
CASSLPDGRSGANVLTF
>TRBJ1-2|TRBV28|many|-
TGTGCCAGCAGTCTGGTCCGGCAGAACTATGGCTACACCTTC
CASSLVRQNYGYTF
>TRBJ2-1|TRBV7-9|-|TRBD1
TGTGCCAGTACGACAGGGAGCTCCTACAATGAGCAGTTCTTC
CASTTGSSYNEQFF
>TRBJ1-3|TRBV18|many|-
TGTGCCAGCTCACCCCGGGAGGTGCACACCATATATTTT
CASSPREVHTIYF
>TRBJ2-3|TRBV20-1|many|TRBD2
TGCAGTGCTAAGAAGGGGCTAGCGGGGAAAGATACGCAGTATTTT
CSAKKGLAGKDTQYF
>TRBJ2-7|TRBV3-1|once|-
TGTGCCTGCTGTCCTGGGACTCTTCCTCCCTACGAGCAGTACTTC
CACCPGTLPPYEQYF
>TRBJ2-5|TRBV25-1|many|-
TGTGCCAGCAGTGAATACCGGGGGGCGGAGGTGGAGACCCAGTACTTC
CASSEYRGAEVETQYF
>TRBJ2-7|TRBV20-1|many|-
TGCAGTGCTAGTGGTATTCAATTACAGGGCACCTACGAGCAGTACTTC
CSASGIQLQGTYEQYF
>TRBJ1-5|TRBV2|-|-
TGTGCCAGCAGACAGGGCGAGAGGCAGCCCCAGCATTTT
CASRQGERQPQHF
>TRBJ2-1|TRBV6-2/TRBV6-3|-|-
TGTGCCAGCAGTTACGGGGTTTACAATGAGCAGTTCTTC
CASSYGVYNEQFF
>TRBJ2-5|TRBV28|many|TRBD1
TGTGCCAGCAGTTTCCTCGGACAGGGGAAAGAGACCCAGTACTTC
CASSFLGQGKETQYF
>TRBJ1-2|TRBV3-1|many|-
TGTGCCAGCAGCCAAGTCCCCCAGGGAAGGTTGTATGGCTACACCTTC
CASSQVPQGRLYGYTF
>TRBJ2-2|TRBV10-3|many|TRBD1
TGTGCCATCAGTGAGTCGCGGCAGGGGGACGGGGAGCTGTTTTTT
CAISESRQGDGELFF
>TRBJ1-1|TRBV5-1|many|-
TGCGCCAGCAGCTTGAGCCAGGGAAGATGGGATACTGAAGCTTTCTTT
CASSLSQGRWDTEAFF
>TRBJ2-2|TRBV28|many|-
TGTGCTTCAGGGAGGACGAACACCGGGGAGCTGTTTTTT
CASGRTNTGELFF
>TRBJ1-2|TRBV12-3/TRBV12-4|-|-
TGTGCCAGCAGTTTATTTCTGGGACACTATGGCTACACCTTC
CASSLFLGHYGYTF
>TRBJ2-2|TRBV30|many|TRBD1
TGTGCCTGGACCCCCCTTCGACAGGGGAGCCGGACCGGGGAGCTGTTTTTT
CAWTPLRQGSRTGELFF
>TRBJ2-7|TRBV4-2|many|TRBD2
TGTGCCAGCAGCCCTTACGGACTAGTGCGGATACAGCCGGGAGAGCAGTACTTC
CASSPYGLVRIQPGEQYF
>TRBJ2-1|TRBV11-3|-|-
TGTGCCAGCAGCTTAGGAACAGTACCCTACAATGAGCAGTTCTTC
CASSLGTVPYNEQFF
>TRBJ2-4|TRBV7-2|many|-
TGTGCCAGCAGCAGCAGCGCGGGTATCAAAAACATTCAGTACTTC
CASSSSAGIKNIQYF
>TRBJ2-7|TRBV28|few|TRBD2
TGTGCCAGCAGTTTCATGCTAGCGGGTTCCTACGAGCAGTACTTC
CASSFMLAGSYEQYF
>TRBJ2-5|TRBV20-1|few|TRBD2
TGCAGTGCTTACGATAGCGGGGGGGCGTTGGAGACCCAGTACTTC
CSAYDSGGALETQYF
>TRBJ2-1|TRBV10-3|many|-
TGTGCCATCAGTGAGGTCAGTGTAAGCTCCTACAATGAGCAGTTCTTC
CAISEVSVSSYNEQFF
>TRBJ2-5|TRBV29-1|many|TRBD2
TGCAGCTCGGGACTAGCGGGAGTGGAGACCCAGTACTTC
CSSGLAGVETQYF
>TRBJ1-2|TRBV7-8|-|-
TGTGCCAGCAGCCCGGCGAGTTTAGGTGGCTACACCTTC
CASSPASLGGYTF
>TRBJ2-7|TRBV6-5|few|-
TGTGCCAGCAGTTACTCGGGGACCTCAATGGCCCTCTCCTACGAGCAGTACTTC
CASSYSGTSMALSYEQYF
>TRBJ2-5|TRBV18|many|-
TGTGCCAGCTCACCGGTGGCTAGAGAGACCCAGTACTTC
CASSPVARETQYF
>TRBJ1-2|TRBV20-1|many|-
TGCAGTGCTAGGATGGGGGGGGAGTATTATGGCTACACCTTC
CSARMGGEYYGYTF
>TRBJ2-6|TRBV5-1|-|-
TGCGCCAGCAGCCCTGCGGAGGGAGGTAACTCTGGGGCCAACGTCCTGACTTTC
CASSPAEGGNSGANVLTF
>TRBJ1-3|TRBV20-1|many|TRBD1
TGCAGTGCTAGTGGGACAGGGAATGCTGGAAACACCATATATTTT
CSASGTGNAGNTIYF
>TRBJ1-4|TRBV7-9|many|-
TGTGCCAGCAGCGACCCACGCAGGGATAATGAAAAACTGTTTTTT
CASSDPRRDNEKLFF
>TRBJ1-1|TRBV20-1|many|-
TGCAGTGCTAGAGACATCCGGGGCACTGAAGCTTTCTTT
CSARDIRGTEAFF
>TRBJ1-2|TRBV3-1|-|-
TGTGCCAGCAGCCCCGAAGGACTTCACGGCTACACCTTC
CASSPEGLHGYTF
>TRBJ2-1|TRBV5-1|-|-
TGCGCCAGCAGCTCGGACGCCTACAATGAGCAGTTCTTC
CASSSDAYNEQFF